Shown below are 21 T cell receptor beta chains from a single sample sequenced in a study of blood T cell repertoires in COVID-19. Sequenced by immunoSEQ multiplex PCR; TCRdb stores in-frame clones only, minus some. The table shows some 110,000 clones, with roughly 80% occurring only once. Sequenced input: peripheral blood. Every receptor here comes from a man aged 50 or older with acute or convalescent COVID-19.

The chain combines TRBV5-1 with TRBJ2-1; 14 nucleotides line up with TRBD2. V lost 3 bases, J lost 5 bases, and 7 bases stayed unmatched. The CDR3 spans 17 residues. Germline V CDR1 and CDR2: SGHRS, YFSETQ. The DNA of the CDR3 is TGCGCCAGCAGCTCAAACCCGGGACTAGCGGGAGACAATGAGCAGTTCTTC. Translating gives CASSSNPGLAGDNEQFF.

The DNA for the CDR3 is TGTGCCATCAGTGGTAACCCCGGGACAGGGTCCTACGAGCAGTACTTC. Protein product: CAISGNPGTGSYEQYF. J is TRBJ2-7 and V is TRBV10-3; 9 bases fit TRBD1. The CDR3 contains 16 residues. Trimming took 4 bases from V and 1 from J; bases not matched to a gene: 8. Germline V lookup: CDR1 ENHRY, CDR2 SYGVKD.

This sequence joins TRBV7-2 and TRBJ2-1; TRBD2 is a possible D gene (5 bases). Germline CDR1 reads SGHTA; CDR2 reads FQGNSA. This CDR3 is built from 15 residues. V was clipped by 0 bases and J by 0 bases, with 6 bases between them. CDR3 sequence (DNA): TGTGCCAGCAGCTTAGCGGGGAGCTCCTACAATGAGCAGTTCTTC. Residues: CASSLAGSSYNEQFF.

This clone occurred once. This rearrangement joins TRBV7-8 to TRBJ1-1, with TRBD1 matching over 8 bases. The CDR3 contains 14 residues. From germline, CDR1 is SGHVS and CDR2 FQNEAQ. Germline trimming cut 5 bases from V and 5 bases from J; bases unmatched to any gene: 7. The CDR3 is CASSPTGVITEAFF. The CDR3 bases are TGTGCCAGCAGCCCGACAGGGGTAATAACTGAAGCTTTCTTT.

This chain joins TRBV7-8 and TRBJ2-3; the match to TRBD1 covers 12 bases. V lost 4 bases and J lost 9; bases outside the gene matches: 8. CDR1 is SGHVS, CDR2 FQNEAQ, per germline. The CDR3 spans 15 residues. The CDR3 nucleotides read TGTGCCAGCAGCTCACCGGGACAGGGGGCTCGCACGCAGTATTTT. Residues: CASSSPGQGARTQYF.

This clone has a single count. This chain links TRBV27 with TRBJ1-6, with D unclear. Deletions cut 4 bases from V and 10 bases from J, with 17 bases between. The germline V gene has CDR1 MNHEY and CDR2 SMNVEV (reference sequence). This CDR3 is 15 amino acids long. The DNA for the CDR3 is TGTGCCAGCAGTTCTACCGCGGGCGGCGGATCACCCCTCCACTTT. Residues: CASSSTAGGGSPLHF.

The chain combines TRBV30 with TRBJ1-1; D is perhaps TRBD1 (5 bases). V dropped 3 bases and J dropped 7 bases, with 15 bases sitting between them. The CDR3 sequence is 13 residues long. Per germline, CDR1 GTSNPN and CDR2 SVGIG (reference sequence). In DNA, the CDR3 is TGTGCCTGGAGCGACAGTCCCCGTGGTGAAGCTTTCTTT. Encoded protein: CAWSDSPRGEAFF.

This chain connects TRBV13 to TRBJ1-1; D is undetermined. The CDR3 totals 14 residues. Looked up from germline, CDR1 is PRHDT and CDR2 is FYEKMQ (reference sequence). Between the trimmed V and J ends, which lost 0 bases and 1 base, there was a span of 6 bases. CDR3 bases: TGTGCCAGCAGCTTAGGAGCGGCGAACACTGAAGCTTTCTTT. This sequence encodes CASSLGAANTEAFF.

The chain has TRBV11-2 and TRBJ1-4; 7 bases agree with TRBD1. CDR1 is SGHAT and CDR2 is FQNNGV in the germline V gene. This CDR3 is 14 amino acids long. V was clipped by 2 bases and J by 7 bases; unmatched bases: 4. CDR3 nucleotide sequence: TGTGCCAGCAGCTTAAGGAGGGGGCTTGAAAAACTGTTTTTT. It translates to CASSLRRGLEKLFF.

This rearrangement joins TRBV1 to TRBJ2-5; the table's TRBD2 call for D was not verified on the DNA. TRBV1 is annotated as a pseudogene. There are 17 residues in the CDR3. The CDR3 is CTSSPLGRGAYQETQYF. CDR3 nucleotides: TGCACCAGCAGCCCCTTGGGGCGGGGGGCGTACCAAGAGACCCAGTACTTC.

V is TRBV7-9 and J is TRBJ1-5, with TRBD1 matching 11 bases. Germline CDR1 and CDR2: SEHNR and FQNEAQ (reference sequence). The CDR3 consists of 16 residues. Trimming removed 5 bases from V and 6 bases from J; junction bases left unmatched: 9. The CDR3 coding sequence is TGTGCCAGCAGCGGGGACAGGGGGTTAATTGGTCAGCCCCAGCATTTT. This codes for CASSGDRGLIGQPQHF.

This chain connects TRBV5-6 to TRBJ1-5, with D perhaps matching TRBD1 (6 bases). The CDR3 length is 17 residues. The V end lost 1 base, the J end lost 7 bases, and 21 bases lay between the germline ends. Germline V gives CDR1 SGHDT, CDR2 YYEEEE. The CDR3 loop reads CASSLIRDMALGQPQHF. The CDR3 bases are TGTGCCAGCAGCTTGATCCGGGACATGGCCCTCGGGCAGCCCCAGCATTTT.

A remark on this clone: Other DNA sequences from this sample encode an identical CDR3 as well. The gene calls are TRBV6-5 and TRBJ1-1; TRBD1 aligns across 7 bases. Germline-derived CDR1 and CDR2 are MNHEY and SVGAGI. V shed 0 bases and J 0 bases; nucleotides not matched to a gene: 1. This CDR3 contains 15 residues. CDR3 loop: CASSYSGQVNTEAFF. The CDR3 DNA reads as TGTGCCAGCAGTTACTCCGGACAGGTGAACACTGAAGCTTTCTTT.

CDR3 coding DNA: TGTGCCAGCAGCCAAGATCTAGCGGGGCACCAAGAGACCCAGTACTTC. Translating gives CASSQDLAGHQETQYF. This rearrangement joins TRBV3-1 (or the pseudogene TRBV3-2) to TRBJ2-5, with 9 bases fitting TRBD2. From germline, CDR1 is LGHDT and CDR2 YNNKEL (reference sequence). There are 16 residues in the CDR3. V shed 0 bases and J 0 bases; nucleotides not matched to a gene: 2.

This clone was observed a handful of times. The CDR3 here is CASSTGRQTTGELFF. The CDR3 DNA reads TGTGCCAGCAGCACAGGGCGGCAGACCACCGGGGAGCTGTTTTTT. V gene TRBV7-8 combines with J gene TRBJ2-2, with D perhaps TRBD1 (6 bases). Germline V lookup: CDR1 SGHVS, CDR2 FQNEAQ. This CDR3 contains 15 residues. V lost 5 bases and J lost 4, with 14 bases in between.

CDR3 protein: CASSATGGYYGYTF. The CDR3 nucleotides read TGTGCCAGCAGCGCGACAGGGGGTTACTATGGCTACACCTTC. The chain recombines TRBV9 with TRBJ1-2; 9 bases map to TRBD1. Looked up from germline, CDR1 is SGDLS and CDR2 is YYNGEE. CDR3 size: 14 residues. V shed 3 bases and J 3 bases; nucleotides not matched to a gene: 3. Looking up the rest from reference TRBV9 and TRBJ1-2 gives the full variable domain: DSGVTQTPKHLITATGQRVTLRCSPRSGDLSVYWYQQSLDQGLQFLIQYYNGEERAKGNILERFSAQQFPDLHSELNLSSLELGDSALYFCASSATGGYYGYTFGSGTRLTVV.

This clone has a count of ten or more. The chain employs TRBV19 and TRBJ1-4; 9 bases are a match to TRBD1. V trimming: 6 bases; J trimming: 5 bases; junction bases outside the gene matches: 4. In germline, CDR1 is LNHDA, CDR2 SQIVND (reference sequence). This CDR3 region has 14 residues. The CDR3 nucleotides are TGTGCCAGTAGGACGGGACAGGGAAATGAAAAACTGTTTTTT. This gives the protein CASRTGQGNEKLFF.

V is TRBV30 and J is TRBJ1-6; the D gene is possibly TRBD1 (5 bases). Trimming left V 6 bases short and J 6 bases short, with 15 bases between. Germline CDR1 and CDR2: GTSNPN and SVGIG (reference sequence). The CDR3 contains 14 residues. The CDR3 loop reads CACTGGGGNSPLHF. CDR3 DNA sequence: TGTGCCTGCACGGGGGGGGGAGGTAATTCACCCCTCCACTTT.

This chain joins TRBV7-8 and TRBJ2-5, with D perhaps TRBD1 (5 bases). Trimming removed 3 bases at V and 4 bases at J, with 12 bases between. Germline CDR1 reads SGHVS; CDR2 reads FQNEAQ. CDR3 length equals 14 residues. CDR3 DNA: TGTGCCAGCAGCTTCAGGATTACAGGAGAGACCCAGTACTTC. Residues: CASSFRITGETQYF.

This chain joins TRBV18 and TRBJ2-2; TRBD2 matches 9 bases. The CDR3 runs 16 residues. Trimming took 6 bases from V and 2 from J; bases not matched to a gene: 7. Germline-derived CDR1 and CDR2 are KGHSH and LQKENI. CDR3 amino acids: CASSHPTSGNTGELFF. CDR3 bases: TGTGCCAGCTCCCACCCGACTAGCGGAAACACCGGGGAGCTGTTTTTT. Full variable domain (rest looked up from reference TRBV18 and TRBJ2-2): NAGVMQNPRHLVRRRGQEARLRCSPMKGHSHVYWYRQLPEEGLKFMVYLQKENIIDESGMPKERFSAEFPKEGPSILRIQQVVRGDSAAYFCASSHPTSGNTGELFFGEGSRLTVL.

The chain joins TRBV27 to TRBJ2-3, with a possible D match to TRBD1 (6 bases). Germline values: CDR1 MNHEY, CDR2 SMNVEV (reference sequence). The V and J ends lost 7 bases and 0 bases respectively, with 14 bases between them. The CDR3 spans 15 residues. The CDR3 bases are TGTGCCAGCAACCCGACAGGTTCTAGCACAGATACGCAGTATTTT. Amino acids: CASNPTGSSTDTQYF.